The rows below give T cell receptor beta chains drawn from one sample of a study of spatial heterogeneity in lung cancer. TCRdb itself ran the 5' RACE reads through MiXCR, one entry per CDR3 protein. The sample records some 120,000 distinct CDR3 sequences, 10% to 15% being singletons. The sequenced sample was PBMCs, obtained at follow-up. These receptors were taken from a male donor with early-stage non-small cell lung cancer. Both conserved end residues are part of each CDR3. D genes are given only for firm matches. Some rows have no size entry. The others give once, few or many, or a class for an expanded clone.

d_call: .
cdr3_length: 13
clone_size: many
v_call: TRBV24-1
j_call: TRBJ2-7
cdr3_aa: CATASDGSYEQYF
cdr3_nt: TGTGCCACCGCATCGGACGGTTCCTACGAGCAGTACTTC

d_call: .
cdr3_length: 14
clone_size: few
v_call: TRBV7-2
j_call: TRBJ2-7
cdr3_aa: CASSGGGRDNEQYF
cdr3_nt: TGTGCCAGCAGCGGAGGGGGTAGGGACAACGAGCAGTACTTC

d_call: .
cdr3_length: 12
clone_size: many
v_call: TRBV19
j_call: TRBJ1-6
cdr3_aa: CASSPLNSPLHF
cdr3_nt: TGTGCCAGTAGTCCTCTGAATTCACCCCTCCACTTT

d_call: .
cdr3_length: 15
clone_size: few
v_call: TRBV11-2
j_call: TRBJ1-6
cdr3_aa: CASSLSRQYNSPLHF
cdr3_nt: TGTGCCAGCAGCTTAAGCAGACAGTATAATTCACCCCTCCACTTT

d_call: .
cdr3_length: 12
clone_size: many
v_call: TRBV20-1
j_call: TRBJ1-1
cdr3_aa: CSAPGLSTEAFF
cdr3_nt: TGCAGTGCTCCCGGACTGAGCACTGAAGCTTTCTTT

d_call: .
cdr3_length: 14
clone_size: many
v_call: TRBV28
j_call: TRBJ1-2
cdr3_aa: CASSPPRHLYGYTF
cdr3_nt: TGTGCCAGCAGTCCCCCTCGACATCTCTATGGCTACACCTTC

d_call: TRBD1
cdr3_length: 16
clone_size: few
v_call: TRBV3-1
j_call: TRBJ1-3
cdr3_aa: CASSHLQGTSGNTIYF
cdr3_nt: TGTGCCAGCAGCCATTTACAGGGGACGAGCGGAAACACCATATATTTT

d_call: TRBD2
cdr3_length: 15
clone_size: many
v_call: TRBV7-2
j_call: TRBJ2-3
cdr3_aa: CASRVSGGAVDTQYF
cdr3_nt: TGTGCCAGCAGGGTTAGCGGGGGGGCAGTAGATACGCAGTATTTT

d_call: .
cdr3_length: 12
clone_size: many
v_call: TRBV20-1
j_call: TRBJ2-1
cdr3_aa: CSASGSYNEQFF
cdr3_nt: TGCAGTGCTAGCGGCTCCTACAATGAGCAGTTCTTC

d_call: .
cdr3_length: 14
clone_size: .
v_call: TRBV2
j_call: TRBJ1-5
cdr3_aa: CASEYRSSYQPQHF
cdr3_nt: TGTGCCAGTGAGTACCGGAGTTCGTATCAGCCCCAGCATTTT

d_call: .
cdr3_length: 15
clone_size: few
v_call: TRBV5-1
j_call: TRBJ2-5
cdr3_aa: CASSPPVGGQETQYF
cdr3_nt: TGCGCCAGCAGCCCCCCTGTGGGCGGCCAAGAGACCCAGTACTTC

d_call: TRBD1
cdr3_length: 16
clone_size: .
v_call: TRBV28
j_call: TRBJ1-6
cdr3_aa: CASMRAGGGYNSPLHF
cdr3_nt: TGTGCCAGCATGCGGGCAGGGGGAGGATATAATTCACCCCTCCACTTT

d_call: .
cdr3_length: 14
clone_size: .
v_call: TRBV5-6
j_call: TRBJ1-1
cdr3_aa: CASSWGGQNTEAFF
cdr3_nt: TGTGCCAGCAGCTGGGGAGGACAGAACACTGAAGCTTTCTTT

d_call: .
cdr3_length: 13
clone_size: .
v_call: TRBV15
j_call: TRBJ1-5
cdr3_aa: CATSRDRTQPQHF
cdr3_nt: TGTGCCACCAGCAGAGACCGCACTCAGCCCCAGCATTTT

d_call: .
cdr3_length: 12
clone_size: many
v_call: TRBV9
j_call: TRBJ2-1
cdr3_aa: CASSRTVDEQFF
cdr3_nt: TGTGCCAGCAGCCGGACAGTCGATGAGCAGTTCTTC

d_call: TRBD1
cdr3_length: 11
clone_size: medium-sized
v_call: TRBV29-1
j_call: TRBJ2-7
cdr3_aa: CSVGTGGKQYF
cdr3_nt: TGCAGCGTTGGCACAGGGGGCAAGCAGTACTTC

d_call: TRBD2
cdr3_length: 16
clone_size: few
v_call: TRBV27
j_call: TRBJ2-5
cdr3_aa: CASRPRSSGGPETQYF
cdr3_nt: TGTGCCAGCAGACCCCGATCTAGCGGGGGGCCAGAGACCCAGTACTTC

d_call: .
cdr3_length: 16
clone_size: .
v_call: TRBV4-2
j_call: TRBJ1-3
cdr3_aa: CASRQTGLGNGNTIYF
cdr3_nt: TGTGCCAGCAGACAAACAGGGCTGGGGAATGGAAACACCATATATTTT

d_call: .
cdr3_length: 11
clone_size: .
v_call: TRBV29-1
j_call: TRBJ2-7
cdr3_aa: CSVVLAYEQYF
cdr3_nt: TGCAGCGTTGTATTAGCGTACGAGCAGTACTTC

d_call: TRBD1
cdr3_length: 19
clone_size: few
v_call: TRBV7-9
j_call: TRBJ1-5
cdr3_aa: CASSSIGQGRGDSNQPQHF
cdr3_nt: TGTGCCAGCAGCTCTATCGGACAGGGGCGCGGGGATAGCAATCAGCCCCAGCATTTT

d_call: TRBD1
cdr3_length: 13
clone_size: many
v_call: TRBV7-8
j_call: TRBJ1-2
cdr3_aa: CASSSRTGHGYTF
cdr3_nt: TGTGCCAGCAGCTCAAGGACAGGGCATGGCTACACCTTC

d_call: .
cdr3_length: 19
clone_size: .
v_call: TRBV15
j_call: TRBJ1-3
cdr3_aa: CATSRDRMAVPSSGNTIYF
cdr3_nt: TGTGCCACCAGCAGAGATCGAATGGCGGTCCCCAGCTCTGGAAACACCATATATTTT

d_call: .
cdr3_length: 16
clone_size: few
v_call: TRBV2
j_call: TRBJ1-1
cdr3_aa: CASIAGPRRGNTEAFF
cdr3_nt: TGTGCCAGCATCGCAGGACCTCGCCGGGGTAACACTGAAGCTTTCTTT

d_call: .
cdr3_length: 16
clone_size: .
v_call: TRBV3-1
j_call: TRBJ2-7
cdr3_aa: CASSQGNRKSSYEQYF
cdr3_nt: TGTGCCAGCAGCCAGGGGAACAGGAAAAGCTCCTACGAGCAGTACTTC

d_call: .
cdr3_length: 11
clone_size: many
v_call: TRBV30
j_call: TRBJ2-4
cdr3_aa: CAWSGENIQYF
cdr3_nt: TGTGCCTGGAGCGGGGAAAACATTCAGTACTTC

d_call: .
cdr3_length: 14
clone_size: many
v_call: TRBV7-9
j_call: TRBJ1-5
cdr3_aa: CASSLGSGNQPQHF
cdr3_nt: TGTGCCAGCAGCTTAGGGTCAGGGAATCAGCCCCAGCATTTT

d_call: .
cdr3_length: 13
clone_size: few
v_call: TRBV10-3
j_call: TRBJ1-2
cdr3_aa: CAIQVSVSYGYTF
cdr3_nt: TGTGCCATCCAAGTGTCCGTATCGTATGGCTACACCTTC

d_call: .
cdr3_length: 15
clone_size: many
v_call: TRBV7-9
j_call: TRBJ1-3
cdr3_aa: CASSLAWDNGNTIYF
cdr3_nt: TGTGCCAGCAGCTTAGCCTGGGACAATGGAAACACCATATATTTT

d_call: .
cdr3_length: 16
clone_size: .
v_call: TRBV19
j_call: TRBJ1-5
cdr3_aa: CASTQPGGGSNQPQHF
cdr3_nt: TGTGCCAGTACCCAACCCGGTGGGGGGTCCAATCAGCCCCAGCATTTT

d_call: .
cdr3_length: 15
clone_size: few
v_call: TRBV28
j_call: TRBJ1-1
cdr3_aa: CASSTPDRLNTEAFF
cdr3_nt: TGTGCCAGCAGTACTCCTGACCGATTGAACACTGAAGCTTTCTTT

d_call: .
cdr3_length: 13
clone_size: once
v_call: TRBV10-1
j_call: TRBJ2-3
cdr3_aa: CASSGRGQGAQYF
cdr3_nt: TGCGCCAGCTCAGGGCGGGGACAAGGAGCGCAGTATTTT

d_call: .
cdr3_length: 15
clone_size: many
v_call: TRBV9
j_call: TRBJ2-2
cdr3_aa: CASSVGTTPFGELFF
cdr3_nt: TGTGCCAGCAGCGTAGGGACTACGCCCTTCGGGGAGCTGTTTTTT

d_call: .
cdr3_length: 15
clone_size: .
v_call: TRBV5-1
j_call: TRBJ1-5
cdr3_aa: CASSLVGGFNQPQHF
cdr3_nt: TGCGCCAGCAGCTTGGTAGGAGGTTTTAATCAGCCCCAGCATTTT

d_call: .
cdr3_length: 13
clone_size: few
v_call: TRBV27
j_call: TRBJ1-2
cdr3_aa: CATRPDGNYGYTF
cdr3_nt: TGTGCCACTAGACCGGACGGCAACTATGGCTACACCTTC

d_call: .
cdr3_length: 15
clone_size: .
v_call: TRBV27
j_call: TRBJ1-5
cdr3_aa: CASSPARGILQPQHF
cdr3_nt: TGTGCCAGCAGTCCTGCAAGGGGTATTCTTCAGCCCCAGCATTTT

d_call: .
cdr3_length: 14
clone_size: .
v_call: TRBV15
j_call: TRBJ1-2
cdr3_aa: CATSSSQGDYGYTF
cdr3_nt: TGTGCCACCAGCTCGTCCCAGGGCGACTATGGCTACACCTTC

d_call: .
cdr3_length: 15
clone_size: few
v_call: TRBV2
j_call: TRBJ1-6
cdr3_aa: CASSEGGFYNSPLHF
cdr3_nt: TGTGCCAGCAGTGAGGGTGGATTTTATAATTCACCCCTCCACTTT

d_call: .
cdr3_length: 16
clone_size: many
v_call: TRBV4-1
j_call: TRBJ2-3
cdr3_aa: CASSQGFSGGTDTQYF
cdr3_nt: TGCGCCAGCAGCCAAGGTTTTAGTGGGGGCACAGATACGCAGTATTTT

d_call: TRBD1
cdr3_length: 15
clone_size: .
v_call: TRBV5-1
j_call: TRBJ2-7
cdr3_aa: CASSWGDRGSYEQYF
cdr3_nt: TGCGCCAGCAGCTGGGGGGACAGGGGCTCCTACGAGCAGTACTTC

d_call: .
cdr3_length: 18
clone_size: many
v_call: TRBV15
j_call: TRBJ2-1
cdr3_aa: CATRCVQGLACKNNEQFF
cdr3_nt: TGTGCCACCAGATGTGTCCAGGGGCTAGCGTGTAAGAACAATGAGCAGTTCTTC

d_call: .
cdr3_length: 15
clone_size: many
v_call: TRBV18
j_call: TRBJ2-6
cdr3_aa: CASSPQGSGANVLTF
cdr3_nt: TGTGCCAGCTCACCACAGGGTTCCGGGGCCAACGTCCTGACTTTC

d_call: TRBD1
cdr3_length: 13
clone_size: .
v_call: TRBV28
j_call: TRBJ2-7
cdr3_aa: CASNQDRPYEQYF
cdr3_nt: TGTGCCAGCAACCAGGACAGGCCCTACGAGCAGTACTTC

d_call: .
cdr3_length: 15
clone_size: once
v_call: TRBV5-1
j_call: TRBJ2-7
cdr3_aa: CASSSGAGRPYEQYF
cdr3_nt: TGCGCCAGCAGCTCCGGCGCGGGCAGGCCTTACGAGCAGTACTTC

d_call: TRBD1
cdr3_length: 17
clone_size: .
v_call: TRBV10-2
j_call: TRBJ2-5
cdr3_aa: CASSEWDRGIQQETQYF
cdr3_nt: TGCGCCAGCAGTGAGTGGGACAGAGGAATACAGCAAGAGACCCAGTACTTC

d_call: .
cdr3_length: 13
clone_size: .
v_call: TRBV3-1
j_call: TRBJ2-3
cdr3_aa: CASSQLSSDTQYF
cdr3_nt: TGTGCCAGCAGCCAACTCAGCTCAGATACGCAGTATTTT

d_call: TRBD1
cdr3_length: 14
clone_size: few
v_call: TRBV6-2/TRBV6-3
j_call: TRBJ1-6
cdr3_aa: CASSAGTDNSPLHF
cdr3_nt: TGTGCCAGCAGTGCCGGGACAGATAATTCACCCCTCCACTTT

d_call: TRBD1
cdr3_length: 16
clone_size: .
v_call: TRBV5-4
j_call: TRBJ2-3
cdr3_aa: CASRPGGTGNTDTQYF
cdr3_nt: TGTGCCAGCAGGCCGGGTGGGACAGGGAACACAGATACGCAGTATTTT

d_call: TRBD1
cdr3_length: 15
clone_size: few
v_call: TRBV10-3
j_call: TRBJ2-7
cdr3_aa: CAISDTDRPPYEQYF
cdr3_nt: TGTGCCATCAGTGATACGGACAGGCCTCCCTACGAGCAGTACTTC

d_call: .
cdr3_length: 15
clone_size: many
v_call: TRBV15
j_call: TRBJ2-7
cdr3_aa: CATSPLPRGEVEQYF
cdr3_nt: TGTGCCACCAGCCCTCTCCCCAGGGGGGAGGTCGAGCAGTACTTC